The source of this TCR beta chain is a study of cytomegalovirus exposure and HLA in healthy donors (dated by TCRdb to 2017 to 2019). Context from the whole study: In an earlier analysis of 450 to 750 of the donors, about 260 Gb of sequence data and about 110 million unique TCR beta sequences from about 179 million T cells were reported. An early release covering roughly 580 HLA-typed donors comprised roughly 300 gigabases of sequencing data and 65 million to 100 million unique TCR sequences. Among the roughly 380 genotyped donors, approximately 76% belonged to the genetic ancestry cluster associated with self-reported Caucasian donors. The aim of the study was to test whether cataloging public T cell receptors could identify signatures of past pathogen exposure. The study profiled the T cell repertoires of some 610 subjects by immunosequencing and related them to cytomegalovirus serostatus. In addition to the first cohort of 666 subjects, a separate validation cohort of approximately 130 different subjects was used. High-throughput TCR immunosequencing, statistical association of individual TCRs with disease status, and machine learning were combined to predict cytomegalovirus infection status. To study patterns of TCR occurrence, a later analysis re-analyzed previously published TCR beta repertoires from around 660 donors and added high-resolution HLA genotyping. Rather than drawing on any new phenotypic data, the later analysis identified candidate immune exposures from TCR beta sequences and the way those sequences occurred across donors. In an earlier analysis of 587 of the donors, high-throughput TCR beta sequencing was used to judge whether each TCR beta V gene segment behaved as functional or pseudogenic. Donor age, sex, ethnicity and CMV serostatus were compiled together with the repertoire data. In a later genetic analysis, genome-wide SNP genotypes for about three fifths of the roughly 670 donors were used, and that subset was treated as a discovery cohort. All discovery cohort repertoires had been generated on a single sequencing platform. Both class I and class II loci were covered by HLA typing, at four-digit resolution. The number of typed donors differed by locus: about 620-640 for A, B, C, DRB1 and DQB1; 500 to 550 for DQA1; roughly 600 for DPA1; and about 450 for DPB1. Four or five DR-DQ haplotypes were handled as single units for association and clustering because linkage in the cohort was strong. Among several hundred genotyped donors of the cohort, an average of approximately 200,000 unique TCR beta nucleotide sequences was sequenced per donor, of which roughly 17% were non-productive. Overall study outcomes, separate from this receptor: The presence/absence analyses assumed that sequencing depth was roughly uniform across donors, and that assumption may not be true. An earlier analysis of approximately 500 of the donors showed that most TCR beta V segments appeared in productive rearrangements either about 90% or about 30% of the time, which broadly matched IMGT annotations. Most TCR sequences were seen in very few donors, while some public TCRs were found in many individuals. At a false discovery rate of 0.05, a later analysis linked around 17,000 TCR beta sequences to specific HLA alleles. The only immune exposure information available for the cohort was CMV serostatus. The sequencing pipeline was judged likely to have produced a cluster of highly shared sequence variants as a technical artifact. Because some donors lacked HLA typing at each locus, the association tests relied only on the typed subset. Most CMV-associated TCR beta chains appeared to be HLA-restricted in a later analysis, and the HLA associations seemed to be driven largely by CMV exposure. Compared with equally common non-associated chains, HLA-associated TCR beta chains in a later analysis were more clonally expanded and had lower generation probabilities. The classifier was reported to diagnose cytomegalovirus status with high specificity and sensitivity in both the original and validation cohorts. The authors suggested that the approach could potentially be extended to other disease states and immunological phenotypes. The 87-base-pair reads could not distinguish some IMGT-functional V segments, including TRBV6-2 and TRBV6-3, so those segments were excluded. V-gene and J-gene trimming of TCR beta chains was associated with a missense DCLRE1C variant in a later genetic analysis, and the association was replicated in an independent cohort. Linkage disequilibrium might explain the correlated functional status among segregating V segments, but an unknown experimental factor could not be ruled out. The study listed approximately 150 TCR beta chains as associated with cytomegalovirus. According to a later analysis, TCR association rates differed among HLA loci, with DRB1 alleles showing the most associated TCRs and HLA-C alleles showing the fewest. A further reported finding was that TCR beta sequences accurately predicted the HLA-A and HLA-B alleles for most subjects in the first cohort. Only TCR beta chains were sequenced in this cohort, and the absence of alpha or paired-chain data limited detectable features. In a later genetic analysis, fewer N-insertions in productive TCRs were reported among donors in an Asian-associated ancestry cluster than the 666-donor mean. A later analysis reported that several top co-occurrence clusters appeared linked to parvovirus B19, influenza, CMV and Epstein-Barr virus. In vitro tests confirmed that a few of the cytomegalovirus-associated TCR beta chains recognize cytomegalovirus antigens. When HLA alleles, especially DR and DQ, strongly co-occurred, attributing TCR associations to individual alleles was difficult. Because counts were too low, around 17 rarely observed V segments, including chromosome 9 orphons, were left out of the earlier analysis of 587 of the donors.

The library relied on the immunoSEQ multiplex PCR assay. A mixture of 60 forward primers for TCR Vbeta segments and 13 reverse primers for TCR Jbeta segments was used in the multiplex PCR. A multiplex PCR assay on genomic DNA amplified the CDR3 region of rearranged TCR beta genes. The amplified TCR beta libraries were sequenced on the Illumina HiSeq System as 87-base-pair reads. The paper's processing steps were these. In a later analysis, tens of millions of unique TCR beta chains were counted across the roughly 610 repertoires, and about 9.9 million of these chains were shared by at least two donors. Raw reads were error-corrected and collapsed into unique sequences with a nearest-neighbor algorithm that merged closely related sequences to remove PCR and sequencing errors. CDR3 sequences were aligned to IMGT reference sequences to assign V, D and J gene segments. Each retained sequence needed at least a six-nucleotide match to both a V gene segment and a J gene segment. Rearrangements were called productive when the CDR3 lacked stop codons and stayed in frame with V and J; all others were non-productive. CDR3 was defined by IMGT convention, running from the second conserved V-encoded cysteine to the conserved J-encoded phenylalanine. In an earlier analysis of more than 550 of the donors, sequences lacking an unambiguous match to a single V gene segment were excluded. An earlier analysis of 450 to 650 of the donors called V segments functional above 56.7% productive rearrangements and segregating when the between-donor standard deviation exceeded 5%. To diagnose cytomegalovirus status from the catalog of TCR beta chain sequences, a statistical classification framework was built. A later analysis assigned V and J genes by comparing TCR nucleotide sequences with IMGT/GENE-DB human TR gene sequences. The TCRdist pipeline was used in a later analysis to assign CDR3 sequences and most-parsimonious VDJ recombination scenarios. A later analysis defined each TCR beta chain by its CDR3 amino acid sequence plus V-gene family, and excluded reads lacking a unique V-gene family. In a later analysis, fewer than 650 highly shared, low-generation-probability nucleotide sequences were removed to address suspected cross-contamination and a sequencing artifact. For each public chain, a later analysis derived a clonal expansion index from normalized ranks of inferred template counts within each repertoire. A later analysis computed generation probabilities with a VDJ recombination model fitted to out-of-frame rearrangements, and checked the results against IGoR. In a later analysis, TCR-TCR, TCR-HLA and TCR-CMV co-occurrence was scored with hypergeometric tests, and a repertoire-size bias correction was applied to TCR pairs. To estimate false discovery rates, a later analysis permuted the HLA or CMV assignments 20 times. In a later analysis, co-occurring TCRs were grouped using DBSCAN, and TCRdist sequence similarity was added for clustering within HLA-allele-positive subsets. For co-occurrence clustering, repertoires with fewer than 30,000 or more than 120,000 public chains were excluded, along with about five repertoires with anomalous nucleotide sharing. TCRdb obtained this table from immuneACCESS and retained in-frame rearrangements with V and J assigned. These tables miss some clones; where compared with another copy, unresolved V genes account for less than half of the shortfall, and the remainder is unexplained. The V and J calls and the clone size are those of that table, but D and trimming were determined from the DNA. A total of some 250,000 clones appear in this sample, about four fifths of them only once. The ten largest account for 5.4% of the sample.

The CDR3, cysteine through phenylalanine, is 13 amino acids long. Only the CDR3 DNA is retained, 39 bases long and in frame from the first base. For CDR1 and CDR2, the germline V gene lists SGHTA and FQGNSA. The trim is 3 bases for V and 6 bases for J, with a gap of 12 bases between the germline ends. The cohort was made up of 500 to 800 healthy bone marrow donors. All cohort members were sampled while nominally healthy, although unrecorded immune exposures were likely present. The donor tested CMV seropositive and was one of the 289 seropositive cohort members. A peripheral blood sample was collected from each donor, and TCR beta sequencing was performed on peripheral blood mononuclear cells. Genomic DNA extraction from the blood cell samples was performed with the Qiagen DNeasy Blood Extraction Kit. Concerning this clone: The antigen it binds to is not known. There are no base qualities to consult, and no much larger clone falls within one base.

Input material: PBMCs. Recombination joined TRBV7-2 with TRBJ2-7, and the D gene may be TRBD1, 5 bases matching. The sequence derives from a woman between 40 and 55 years old in good health and CMV-seropositive. The CDR3 in this case is CASSLSQGFEQYF. The DNA sequence is TGTGCCAGCAGCTTGTCCCAGGGTTTCGAGCAGTACTTC.